This is a list of T cell receptor beta chains from one sample in a study of T cell responses to AZD1222 COVID-19 vaccine. Sequenced by immunoSEQ multiplex PCR; TCRdb stores in-frame clones only, minus some. The table lists 120,000 to 150,000 clones, about 86% of them singletons. The sequenced sample was peripheral blood, obtained 28 days after the second AZD1222 dose. The receptors were gathered from an adult who received the AZD1222 COVID-19 vaccine. The CDR3 runs from the conserved cysteine through the conserved F or W. A D gene is named only where the DNA matches it firmly. Clone size is stated in some rows and not others, as once, few, many or a class when expanded.

d_gene	v_gene	j_gene	abundance	CDR3aa	CDR3nt
TRBD2	TRBV4-2	TRBJ2-1	-	CASSLDSGGPYNEQFF	TGTGCCAGCAGCCTCGATAGCGGGGGGCCTTACAATGAGCAGTTCTTC
-	TRBV7-9	TRBJ1-1	-	CASSLPQGTTEAFF	TGTGCCAGCAGCTTACCGCAGGGGACCACTGAAGCTTTCTTT
-	TRBV5-1	TRBJ1-2	-	CASSLLNYGYTF	TGCGCCAGCAGCTTGCTTAACTATGGCTACACCTTC
TRBD1	TRBV13	TRBJ2-3	-	CASSVRQGRSTDTQYF	TGTGCCAGCAGCGTCAGACAGGGACGGAGCACAGATACGCAGTATTTT
TRBD1	TRBV15	TRBJ1-6	-	CATSSPGQGFSPLHF	TGTGCCACCAGCTCACCGGGACAGGGATTTTCACCCCTCCACTTT
-	TRBV6-9	TRBJ2-5	-	CASSSDRKALETQYF	TGTGCCAGCAGTTCCGACCGAAAGGCGTTAGAGACCCAGTACTTC
-	TRBV5-1	TRBJ2-7	-	CASSSTRESSPKGGYEQYF	TGCGCCAGCAGCTCTACTCGGGAATCTAGCCCAAAGGGGGGCTACGAGCAGTACTTC
TRBD1	TRBV12-3/TRBV12-4	TRBJ1-1	-	CASAGQGGTEAFF	TGTGCCAGCGCGGGACAGGGTGGGACTGAAGCTTTCTTT
-	TRBV9	TRBJ2-7	-	CASSPQGGRYEQYF	TGTGCCAGCAGCCCACAAGGGGGTAGGTACGAGCAGTACTTC
TRBD2	TRBV24-1	TRBJ2-3	-	CATSDFSLAARGTQYF	TGTGCCACCAGTGATTTTTCGCTAGCGGCCAGAGGTACGCAGTATTTT
-	TRBV12-3/TRBV12-4	TRBJ1-1	-	CASSTTVNTEAFF	TGTGCCAGCAGTACCACAGTGAACACTGAAGCTTTCTTT
-	TRBV28	TRBJ2-7	few	CASSLGLSLSYEQYF	TGTGCCAGCAGTTTAGGCCTATCCCTCTCCTACGAGCAGTACTTC
TRBD2	TRBV2	TRBJ2-1	-	CASGEPGTSVYNEQFF	TGTGCCAGTGGTGAGCCCGGGACTAGCGTTTACAATGAGCAGTTCTTC
-	TRBV19	TRBJ2-2	-	CASTQDGNTGELFF	TGTGCCAGTACCCAGGACGGGAACACCGGGGAGCTGTTTTTT
-	TRBV5-1	TRBJ1-1	-	CASSQGTPNTEAFF	TGCGCCAGCAGCCAGGGGACACCGAACACTGAAGCTTTCTTT
-	TRBV7-2	TRBJ2-5	-	CASSLESQETQYF	TGTGCCAGCAGCTTAGAGTCCCAAGAGACCCAGTACTTC
-	TRBV6-4	TRBJ2-3	-	CASSSEGGDTQYF	TGTGCCAGCAGTTCTGAGGGGGGGGATACGCAGTATTTT
TRBD1	TRBV6-5	TRBJ1-6	-	CASRPRQGSPLHF	TGTGCCAGCAGACCGCGACAGGGATCACCCCTCCACTTT
TRBD1	TRBV10-1	TRBJ2-5	few	CASSESLQGAGETQYF	TGCGCCAGCAGTGAGTCGCTACAGGGGGCAGGGGAGACCCAGTACTTC
-	TRBV7-9	TRBJ1-2	few	CASSLASAGDGYTF	TGTGCCAGCAGCTTAGCTTCCGCAGGGGATGGCTACACCTTC
-	TRBV7-9	TRBJ2-3	-	CASTAARSTDTQYF	TGTGCCAGCACGGCCGCCCGAAGCACAGATACGCAGTATTTT
-	TRBV29-1	TRBJ2-3	-	CSTHTDTQYF	TGCAGCACACATACAGATACGCAGTATTTT
TRBD2	TRBV14	TRBJ2-1	-	CASSQDKGPLAASYNEQFF	TGTGCCAGCAGCCAAGATAAGGGCCCTCTAGCGGCCTCCTACAATGAGCAGTTCTTC
-	TRBV29-1	TRBJ1-3	-	CSHVDGNTIYF	TGCAGCCACGTCGACGGAAACACCATATATTTT
-	TRBV11-2	TRBJ2-2	-	CASSLEGQGEGKLFF	TGTGCCAGCAGCTTAGAAGGTCAGGGAGAGGGGAAGCTGTTTTTT
TRBD1	TRBV7-2	TRBJ1-2	-	CASSSGQDYGYTF	TGTGCCAGCAGCTCTGGACAGGACTATGGCTACACCTTC
-	TRBV19	TRBJ1-5	-	CASREGNQPQHF	TGTGCCAGTAGGGAGGGGAATCAGCCCCAGCATTTT
TRBD2	TRBV19	TRBJ2-5	-	CASSIGASGGEAQYF	TGTGCCAGTAGTATAGGTGCTAGCGGGGGGGAGGCCCAGTACTTC
TRBD2	TRBV11-2	TRBJ2-7	-	CASSQTSGSFLHEQYF	TGTGCCAGCAGCCAGACTAGCGGGAGCTTCCTTCACGAGCAGTACTTC
TRBD1	TRBV6-6	TRBJ1-6	-	CASSQSTGGRNSPLHF	TGTGCCAGCAGTCAATCTACAGGGGGACGGAATTCACCCCTCCACTTT
TRBD2	TRBV5-1	TRBJ2-3	-	CASSFNPTSGAPDTQYF	TGCGCCAGCAGCTTTAACCCGACTAGCGGTGCACCAGATACGCAGTATTTT
-	TRBV12-3/TRBV12-4	TRBJ1-1	few	CASSFGVEAFF	TGTGCCAGTAGTTTCGGGGTTGAAGCTTTCTTT
-	TRBV18	TRBJ2-5	-	CASSPPEETQYF	TGTGCCAGCTCACCACCCGAAGAGACCCAGTACTTC
-	TRBV19	TRBJ1-2	-	CASSMEVYYGYTF	TGTGCCAGTAGTATGGAGGTATACTATGGCTACACCTTC
-	TRBV12-3/TRBV12-4	TRBJ2-7	-	CASSRLYEQYF	TGTGCCAGCAGTCGACTGTACGAGCAGTACTTC
-	TRBV27	TRBJ2-1	-	CASSLQLGVSSYNEQFF	TGTGCCAGCAGTTTGCAGTTAGGAGTGAGCTCCTACAATGAGCAGTTCTTC
-	TRBV3-1/TRBV3-2	TRBJ2-7	-	CASRRTTESYEQYF	TGTGCCAGCAGGCGGACTACCGAATCCTACGAGCAGTACTTC
TRBD2	TRBV10-1	TRBJ2-3	-	CASSSTSGESTDTQYF	TGCGCCAGCAGCTCTACTAGCGGGGAAAGCACAGATACGCAGTATTTT
-	TRBV4-1	TRBJ1-5	-	CASSQAGFGNQPQHF	TGCGCCAGCAGCCAAGCAGGGTTCGGTAATCAGCCCCAGCATTTT
-	TRBV10-3	TRBJ1-3	-	CAISRHESGNTIYF	TGTGCCATCAGTAGACATGAGAGTGGAAACACCATATATTTT
-	TRBV30	TRBJ2-7	-	CAWSRGYEQYF	TGTGCCTGGAGCCGGGGCTACGAGCAGTACTTC
-	TRBV11-2	TRBJ2-1	-	CASSDLALSYNEQFF	TGTGCCAGCAGCGATCTAGCGCTATCCTACAATGAGCAGTTCTTC
-	TRBV6-1	TRBJ1-3	-	CASSEAGGGNTIYF	TGTGCCAGCAGTGAAGCTGGCGGTGGAAACACCATATATTTT
-	TRBV5-1	TRBJ2-2	-	CASSRESSNTGELFF	TGCGCCAGCAGCAGAGAGAGTTCGAACACCGGGGAGCTGTTTTTT
-	TRBV2	TRBJ2-3	-	CASIRASGDTQYF	TGTGCCAGTATACGTGCATCCGGAGATACGCAGTATTTT
-	TRBV6-5	TRBJ1-6	few	CASSTDSSYNSPLHF	TGTGCCAGCAGTACGGACAGCTCCTATAATTCACCCCTCCACTTT
TRBD1	TRBV29-1	TRBJ2-7	-	CSVRTGSYEQYF	TGCAGCGTCCGGACAGGGTCCTACGAGCAGTACTTC
-	TRBV5-1	TRBJ2-6	-	CASSFSPVAGANVLTF	TGCGCCAGCAGCTTCAGTCCGGTAGCCGGGGCCAACGTCCTGACTTTC
-	TRBV2	TRBJ1-2	-	CASSEIFGDF	TGTGCCAGCAGTGAAATTTTCGGGGACTTC
-	TRBV9	TRBJ1-3	-	CASSVAPRLSSGNTIYF	TGTGCCAGCAGCGTAGCTCCCAGGCTGAGCTCTGGAAACACCATATATTTT
TRBD2	TRBV10-3	TRBJ2-7	-	CAISRTSGSIDEQYF	TGTGCCATCAGTCGGACTAGCGGGAGCATAGACGAGCAGTACTTC
TRBD1	TRBV24-1	TRBJ2-6	-	CATSGLQGDPGGANVLTF	TGTGCCACCAGCGGATTACAGGGGGATCCGGGTGGGGCCAACGTCCTGACTTTC
TRBD2	TRBV7-9	TRBJ2-7	-	CASSANPLAGGRSYEQYF	TGTGCCAGCAGCGCAAACCCCCTAGCGGGAGGTCGTTCCTACGAGCAGTACTTC
-	TRBV2	TRBJ2-2	-	CASSAWDELFF	TGTGCCAGCAGTGCCTGGGATGAGCTGTTTTTT
-	TRBV19	TRBJ1-5	-	CASPRGPRGRQPQHF	TGTGCCAGTCCCCGAGGTCCCAGGGGCCGTCAGCCCCAGCATTTT